Following are 29 T cell receptor beta chains from one sample sequenced in a study of T cell responses to AZD1222 COVID-19 vaccine. Clones were read by immunoSEQ multiplex PCR, and TCRdb kept only the in-frame ones, dropping some. The data show approximately 110,000 clones, roughly 90% seen once. Sequencing was performed on peripheral blood, taken on day 0 of AZD1222 vaccination. The receptors shown here come from an adult in good health.

CDR3 sequence (DNA): TGTGCCTGGAGTGGCCCCCGGGACGGGGCTAATGAAAAACTGTTTTTT. The encoded protein is CAWSGPRDGANEKLFF. The chain is built from TRBV30 and TRBJ1-4, with D possibly TRBD1 on 5 matching bases. V was shortened by 1 base and J by 3 bases, with 15 bases between the two germline ends. The CDR3 extends over 16 amino acids. CDR1 is GTSNPN, CDR2 SVGIG, per germline (reference sequence).

This chain connects TRBV6-2 or TRBV6-3 to TRBJ2-3, with 10 bases that match TRBD2. CDR3 length: 16 amino acids. V shed 2 bases, J shed 4 bases, and the junction held 6 bases outside the gene matches. Germline V CDR1 and CDR2: MNHEY, SVGEGT. The chain's CDR3 is CASSYPSGGAPDTQYF. The CDR3 DNA follows: TGTGCCAGCAGTTACCCCAGCGGGGGGGCCCCAGATACGCAGTATTTT.

The chain couples TRBV6-2 or TRBV6-3 to TRBJ2-7; possible D gene TRBD2, 6 bases. Germline CDR1 and CDR2: MNHEY and SVGEGT. The CDR3 sequence is 13 residues long. V lost 6 bases and J 3 bases, leaving 12 bases between the germline ends. The CDR3 DNA sequence: TGTGCCAGCAGCCCCGGACTATTCTACGAGCAGTACTTC. Protein product: CASSPGLFYEQYF.

This clone was counted a single time. The genes are TRBV19 and TRBJ2-1; D possibly corresponds to TRBD2 (5 bases). In germline, CDR1 is LNHDA, CDR2 SQIVND (reference sequence). The V and J ends lost 3 bases and 5 bases respectively, with 11 bases between them. The CDR3 consists of 14 residues. The CDR3: CASSMEGRNNEQFF. In DNA form, the CDR3 reads TGTGCCAGTAGTATGGAAGGGAGAAACAATGAGCAGTTCTTC. The entire variable domain, with the rest obtained from reference TRBV19 and TRBJ2-1, is as follows: DGGITQSPKYLFRKEGQNVTLSCEQNLNHDAMYWYRQDPGQGLRLIYYSQIVNDFQKGDIAEGYSVSREKKESFPLTVTSAQKNPTAFYLCASSMEGRNNEQFFGPGTRLTVL.

This clone was recorded once. The chain has TRBV6-1 and TRBJ1-4; 7 bases match TRBD1. Germline values: CDR1 MNHNS, CDR2 SASEGT. The CDR3 totals 15 residues. V lost 0 bases, J lost 7 bases, and 5 bases stayed unmatched. CDR3 sequence (DNA): TGTGCCAGCAGTGAAGCGGGACAGTCTGCTGAAAAACTGTTTTTT. It specifies CASSEAGQSAEKLFF.

The DNA for the CDR3 is TGTGCCAGTAGTATCGCCAGGGGGCATTTAACCCTGAACACCGGGGAGCTGTTTTTT. Protein: CASSIARGHLTLNTGELFF. The chain couples TRBV19 to TRBJ2-2; 8 bases match TRBD1. The V segment lost 3 bases and the J segment 1 base; nucleotides outside the gene matches: 13. Germline CDR1 is LNHDA and CDR2 is SQIVND (reference sequence). The length of the CDR3 is 19 residues.

This chain links TRBV19 with TRBJ1-3; D is ambiguous. Trimming took off 3 bases at V and 0 bases at J, with 0 bases between the two ends. The CDR3 consists of 12 residues. The germline gives CDR1 LNHDA, CDR2 SQIVND (reference sequence). CDR3 amino acids: CASSISGNTIYF. CDR3 in DNA: TGTGCCAGTAGTATCTCTGGAAACACCATATATTTT.

Of note for this clone: Sequence at one end of the junction differs from germline and may be a read error. The V gene is TRBV23-1, the J gene TRBJ1-3; no definite D call. TRBV23-1 is flagged as an ORF with uncertain function. The CDR3 loop spans 16 amino acids. The CDR3 DNA is TGCGCCAGCAGCCAATCCTGGGTAAGGTCTGGAAACACCATATATTTT. It encodes CASSQSWVRSGNTIYF.

The chain employs TRBV7-2 and TRBJ2-2; TRBD2 matches 7 bases. V trimming: 2 bases; J trimming: 4 bases; junction bases outside the gene matches: 4. CDR3 size: 15 residues. Germline V CDR1 and CDR2: SGHTA, FQGNSA. The CDR3 reads CASSLSRERTGELFF. The CDR3, as DNA: TGTGCCAGCAGCTTATCGCGGGAGCGCACCGGGGAGCTGTTTTTT.

The rearrangement uses TRBV5-1 and TRBJ2-2, with D unresolved. The germline CDR1 and CDR2 sequences are SGHRS and YFSETQ. The CDR3 is made up of 15 amino acids. Trimming cost V 0 bases and J 3 bases, with 9 bases left between them. CDR3 loop: CASSLDGLDTGELFF. DNA for the CDR3: TGCGCCAGCAGCTTGGATGGGTTAGACACCGGGGAGCTGTTTTTT.

The rearrangement links TRBV27 to TRBJ2-1; 9 positions match TRBD2. With 5 bases clipped from V and 7 bases from J, the junction kept 18 bases outside the gene matches. Germline V gives CDR1 MNHEY, CDR2 SMNVEV (reference sequence). This CDR3 comprises 18 residues. The CDR3 reads CASSPGALAGGAGNEQFF. DNA of the CDR3: TGTGCCAGCAGTCCAGGGGCTCTGGCGGGGGGGGCGGGTAATGAGCAGTTCTTC.

The rearrangement joins TRBV29-1 to TRBJ2-3; TRBD2 aligns across 9 bases. Germline V lookup: CDR1 SQVTM, CDR2 ANQGSEA. The ends lost 3 bases at V and 0 bases at J; junction bases unmatched: 4. CDR3 length: 15 residues. Here the CDR3 DNA reads TGCAGCGTTGACCCCCTAGCGGGAAGCACAGATACGCAGTATTTT. Its protein product is CSVDPLAGSTDTQYF.

The chain carries TRBV27 and TRBJ1-1, with D perhaps matching TRBD1 (6 bases). Looked up from germline, CDR1 is MNHEY and CDR2 is SMNVEV (reference sequence). The CDR3 length is 14 residues. V shed 5 bases and J shed 4 bases, with 14 bases lying between them. CDR3: CASSPQRGITEAFF. As DNA, the CDR3 is TGTGCCAGCAGTCCACAAAGGGGGATCACTGAAGCTTTCTTT.

With regard to this clone: In the same sample, other DNA sequences code for this CDR3. V is TRBV4-3 and J is TRBJ1-6; 8 nucleotides agree with TRBD1. Unmatched junction bases numbered 5, after V lost 3 bases and J lost 7 bases. This CDR3 has 15 amino acids. The V gene's germline CDR1 is LGHNA and CDR2 YSLEER. Here the CDR3 reads CASSHSGTGNSPLHF. As DNA, the CDR3 is TGCGCCAGCAGCCACTCCGGGACAGGAAATTCACCCCTCCACTTT.

The chain joins TRBV18 to TRBJ2-1; TRBD2 aligns across 13 bases. This CDR3 contains 14 residues. Germline-derived CDR1 and CDR2 are KGHSH and LQKENI. The V and J ends lost 8 bases and 6 bases, in that order; junction bases with no gene match: 4. CDR3 protein: CASQTSGGPNEQFF. CDR3 coding DNA: TGTGCCAGCCAGACTAGCGGGGGGCCCAATGAGCAGTTCTTC.

In its sample, this clone was seen once. V is TRBV20-1 and J is TRBJ1-6; D unclear. The CDR3 is made up of 16 amino acids. Trimming cost V 3 bases and J 4 bases, with 16 bases left between them. Germline loops: CDR1 DFQATT, CDR2 SNEGSKA (reference sequence). The CDR3 is CSASTVSTIYNSPLHF. The CDR3 DNA sequence: TGCAGTGCTAGTACCGTGTCAACGATATATAATTCACCCCTCCACTTT.

The V call is TRBV29-1, the J call TRBJ2-1, with TRBD1 matching over 8 bases. CDR3 length: 15 residues. Germline V CDR1 and CDR2: SQVTM, ANQGSEA. The junction had 11 bases not matched to a gene; V was cut back by 3 bases and J by 7 bases. Here the CDR3 reads CSVERQGALVNEQFF. The CDR3 coding sequence is TGCAGCGTTGAGAGGCAGGGGGCGTTGGTTAATGAGCAGTTCTTC.

V and J are TRBV19 and TRBJ2-2; D is ambiguous. The V and J ends lost 9 bases and 2 bases respectively, with 19 bases between them. There are 16 residues in the CDR3. Germline CDR1 is LNHDA and CDR2 is SQIVND (reference sequence). The CDR3 DNA reads as TGTGCCAGCAGCCCCTCCGAAGCTTCTAACACCGGGGAGCTGTTTTTT. Amino acid sequence: CASSPSEASNTGELFF.

This chain connects TRBV7-7 to TRBJ2-2; D is unresolved. CDR3 length equals 14 residues. CDR1 is SSHAT and CDR2 is FNYEAQ in the germline V gene (reference sequence). The V gene lost 1 base and the J gene lost 3 bases, with 6 bases spanning the gap. The CDR3 sequence is CASSLGGDTGELFF. In DNA, the CDR3 is TGTGCCAGCAGCTTAGGTGGAGACACCGGGGAGCTGTTTTTT.

The V call is TRBV10-1, the J call TRBJ2-1; TRBD2 matches 7 bases. CDR3 length: 12 amino acids. V shed 3 bases, J shed 12 bases, and the junction held 5 bases outside the gene matches. Per germline, CDR1 WNHNN and CDR2 SYGVQD (reference sequence). The DNA of the CDR3 is TGCGCCAGCAGTGATGGGAGGGCTGTGCAGTTCTTC. This encodes CASSDGRAVQFF.

The V call is TRBV15, the J call TRBJ1-3; no clear D. Germline V gives CDR1 LNHNV, CDR2 YYDKDF (reference sequence). The CDR3 contains 14 residues. V gave up 1 base and J gave up 5 bases, with 9 bases separating them. In DNA form, the CDR3 reads TGTGCCACCAGCAGAGGAAATACACGAAACACCATATATTTT. This sequence encodes CATSRGNTRNTIYF.

This clone was seen only once. V is TRBV2 and J is TRBJ1-3; D is possibly TRBD1 (6 bases). Germline V CDR1 and CDR2: SNHLY, FYNNEI. The CDR3 covers 15 residues. V was clipped by 4 bases and J by 2 bases, with 12 bases between them. DNA of the CDR3: TGTGCCAGCAGTGGGGGGCTGCAAGCTGGAAACACCATATATTTT. Translation gives CASSGGLQAGNTIYF.

The genes are TRBV9 and TRBJ2-7; perhaps TRBD1 as D (5 bases). Germline-derived CDR1 and CDR2 are SGDLS and YYNGEE. The CDR3 has 14 amino acids. Trimming cost V 3 bases and J 2 bases, with 12 bases left between them. CDR3: CASSANYRPYEQYF. As DNA, the CDR3 is TGTGCCAGCAGCGCAAATTACAGGCCCTACGAGCAGTACTTC.

The V call is TRBV18, the J call TRBJ2-7; D ambiguous. Per germline, CDR1 KGHSH and CDR2 LQKENI. The CDR3 length is 12 residues. With 3 bases removed from V and 5 bases from J, the gap between germline ends came to 8 bases. The CDR3 region is CASSPGRDEQYF. The CDR3 nucleotides are TGTGCCAGCTCACCGGGCCGAGACGAGCAGTACTTC.

The count of this clone is one. This chain links TRBV19 with TRBJ2-7; the D gene could be TRBD1 or TRBD2 (6 bases each). CDR1 LNHDA and CDR2 SQIVND come from the germline V gene (reference sequence). V lost 1 base to trimming and J lost 3 bases, with 13 bases between them. The CDR3 runs 15 residues. The CDR3 region has the DNA TGTGCCAGTAGTATAGGGCAGGGGACTTACTACGAGCAGTACTTC. The encoded protein is CASSIGQGTYYEQYF.

This clone was counted a single time. The V gene is TRBV4-1, the J gene TRBJ1-5; 10 bases fit TRBD1. CDR3 length: 17 amino acids. The germline V gene has CDR1 MGHRA and CDR2 YSYEKL. Trimming cost V 4 bases and J 8 bases; bases outside gene matches: 14. The CDR3 loop reads CASSLNPPGQGIKPQHF. In nucleotides, the CDR3 is TGCGCCAGCAGCCTTAACCCTCCGGGACAGGGGATTAAGCCCCAGCATTTT.

The chain is built from TRBV5-4 and TRBJ2-7; TRBD1 matches at 9 bases. There are 15 residues in the CDR3. V gave up 0 bases and J gave up 4 bases; unmatched junction bases: 5. CDR1 and CDR2 from the germline V gene are SGHNT and YYREEE (reference sequence). CDR3 DNA: TGTGCCAGCAGCTTGGTACAGGGGGCTGATTACGAGCAGTACTTC. Its protein is CASSLVQGADYEQYF.

The gene calls are TRBV4-2 and TRBJ2-3; 9 positions match TRBD1. The CDR3 covers 19 residues. Germline CDR1 and CDR2: LGHNA and YNFKEQ. V lost 3 bases, J lost 2 bases, and 15 bases stayed unmatched. The CDR3 protein is CASSHPMGRGTGNTDTQYF. CDR3 DNA: TGTGCCAGCAGCCATCCCATGGGGCGCGGGACAGGGAACACAGATACGCAGTATTTT.

The rearrangement uses TRBV7-2 and TRBJ2-1, with 7 positions matching TRBD2. This CDR3 is 15 amino acids long. Germline lookup yields CDR1 SGHTA and CDR2 FQGNSA. V lost 5 bases and J lost 4; bases outside the gene matches: 8. The CDR3 region has the DNA TGTGCCAGCAGCCCAGCGCGGGGGACTTACAATGAGCAGTTCTTC. Amino acid sequence: CASSPARGTYNEQFF.